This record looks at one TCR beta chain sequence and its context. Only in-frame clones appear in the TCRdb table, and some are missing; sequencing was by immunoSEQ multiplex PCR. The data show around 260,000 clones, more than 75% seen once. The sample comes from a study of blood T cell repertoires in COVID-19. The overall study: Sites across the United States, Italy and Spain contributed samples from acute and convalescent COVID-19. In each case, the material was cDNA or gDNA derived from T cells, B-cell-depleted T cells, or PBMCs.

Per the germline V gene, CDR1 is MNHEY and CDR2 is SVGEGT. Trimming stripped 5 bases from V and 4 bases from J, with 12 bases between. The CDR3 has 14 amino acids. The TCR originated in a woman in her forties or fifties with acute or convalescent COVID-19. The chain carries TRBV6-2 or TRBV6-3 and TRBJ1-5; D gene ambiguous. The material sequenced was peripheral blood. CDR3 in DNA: TGTGCCAGCAGTCTCTCCTCGGGAAATCAGCCCCAGCATTTT. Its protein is CASSLSSGNQPQHF.